This T cell receptor beta chain was sequenced for a study of T cell clones after liver transplantation. Study-wide results and limits: In most of the 8 subjects, circulating graft-donor-reactive CD4 TCRbeta sequences fell significantly after transplant.

Sequencing was performed with immunoSEQ multiplex PCR; in TCRdb, only in-frame clones are kept and a portion is missing. The table shows more than 95,000 clones, with approximately 79% occurring only once. Worth noting for this clone: The antigen is undetermined.

This CDR3 contains 13 residues. CDR1 and CDR2 from the germline V gene are SGHVS and FQNEAQ. Trimming cost V 6 bases and J 6 bases, with 14 bases left between them. The source was CD4+ T cells from blood, collected around 44 months after liver transplant. This sequence originates from a human patient who received a liver transplant. Some T cells may be supplied by the graft donor. This chain uses TRBV7-8 with TRBJ1-1; D remains ambiguous. The CDR3 loop reads CASSSNFVAEAFF. The CDR3 DNA sequence: TGTGCCAGCAGTTCCAATTTTGTGGCTGAAGCTTTCTTT.